This TCR beta chain was identified during a study of Ad26.COV2.S vaccination and SARS-CoV-2 variants. The CDR3 extends over 18 amino acids. The germline V gene encodes CDR1 SNHLY and CDR2 FYNNEI. V shed 1 base and J shed 0 bases, with 17 bases lying between them. Treatment: approximately 18 received Ad26.COV2.S at low or high dose, single or two shots; about 5 received placebo; per-sample allocation not given. Samples were taken on day 63 after the first vaccine or placebo injection. The protocol was immunoSEQ multiplex PCR, while the TCRdb copy is restricted to in-frame clones and leaves out a portion. The sample shows under 550,000 clones, about 93% of them seen only once. Study-level points and caveats: Vaccine recipients showed a spike-specific TCR breadth that was higher than in placebo recipients. Using TCR breadth and depth analyses may have led to underestimated total T cell responses. A substantial breadth of spike-specific CD8+ and CD4+ T cell responses after vaccination has been reported. Similar non-spike TCR breadth was seen in vaccine and placebo recipients.

About this clone itself: Its specificity is unknown.

This TCR was sampled from a person between 18 and 65 years old who received the Ad26.COV2.S COVID-19 vaccine or a placebo. This sequence joins TRBV2 and TRBJ2-3; D may match TRBD1 or TRBD2 (5 bases each). Material: peripheral blood, obtained in a trial of Ad26.COV2.S vaccine versus placebo. Here the CDR3 reads CASSEVFGAELSTDTQYF. The CDR3 region has the DNA TGTGCCAGCAGTGAAGTGTTCGGGGCAGAACTTAGCACAGATACGCAGTATTTT.